This T cell receptor beta chain comes out of a study of T cells in Graves' hyperthyroidism and ophthalmopathy. In regard to this clonotype: As yet, its antigen is unknown.

Diagnosis relied on clinical symptoms, serum thyroxine and TRAb, thyroid ultrasound and orbital computed tomography. Trimming removed 2 bases at V and 2 bases at J, with 9 bases between. CDR3 size: 14 residues. CDR1 MGHDK and CDR2 SYGVNS come from the germline V gene. Notes on the study in general: It was a median around 6 months before onset that the model predicted ophthalmopathy.

There were TCR beta CDR3 regions amplified from RNA transcripts. The HTBI primer set served for first-round RT-PCR of the TCR CDR3. TCRdb redid the calling of the multiplex PCR reads with MiXCR, one entry per CDR3 protein. The sample lists 500,000 to 650,000 distinct CDR3 sequences; about 14% were seen once. This receptor was taken from a woman aged 45-65 years with Graves' ophthalmopathy. Source material: blood. V usage is TRBV25-1 and J usage is TRBJ1-2, with D perhaps TRBD1 (6 bases). The CDR3 nucleotides are TGTGCCAGCAGTGAACACAGGGCAAACTATGGCTACACCTTC. Its protein is CASSEHRANYGYTF.